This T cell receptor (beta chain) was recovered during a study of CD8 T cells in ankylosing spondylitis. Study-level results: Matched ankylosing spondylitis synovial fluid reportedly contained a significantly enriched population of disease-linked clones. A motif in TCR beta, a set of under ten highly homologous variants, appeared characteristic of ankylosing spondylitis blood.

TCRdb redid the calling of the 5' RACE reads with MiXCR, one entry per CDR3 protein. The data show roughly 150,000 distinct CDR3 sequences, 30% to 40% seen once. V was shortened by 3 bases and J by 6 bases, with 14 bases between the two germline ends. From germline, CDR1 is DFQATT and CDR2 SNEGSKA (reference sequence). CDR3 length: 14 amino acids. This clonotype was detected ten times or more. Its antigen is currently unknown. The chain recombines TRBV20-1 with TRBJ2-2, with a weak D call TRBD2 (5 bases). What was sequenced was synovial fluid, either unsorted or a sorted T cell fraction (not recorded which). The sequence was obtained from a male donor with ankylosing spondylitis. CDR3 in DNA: TGCAGTGCTAGCACCGGCGGGTCGGCCGGGGAGCTGTTTTTT. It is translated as CSASTGGSAGELFF.